These T cell receptor beta chains were read from a single sample in a study of blood T cell repertoires in COVID-19. Sequencing was performed with immunoSEQ multiplex PCR; in TCRdb, only in-frame clones are kept and a portion is missing. The table lists approximately 300,000 clones, around 81% of them singletons. Sequenced input: peripheral blood. The receptors here all came from a woman aged 50 to 60 with active or convalescent COVID-19. Both conserved end residues are part of each CDR3. A D gene is named only where the DNA matches it firmly. Some rows mark clone size as missing; the rest say once, few, many or name a class of expanded clone.

. | TRBJ1-5 | . | TRBV5-5 | CASSLGASRNQPQHF | TGTGCCAGCAGCTTAGGGGCCAGCCGGAATCAGCCCCAGCATTTT
. | TRBJ2-7 | . | TRBV18 | CASSPLGQVYEQYF | TGTGCCAGCTCACCCCTAGGCCAAGTCTACGAGCAGTACTTC
. | TRBJ2-7 | TRBD2 | TRBV28 | CASSRTSGRYEQYF | TGTGCCAGCAGCCGGACTAGCGGACGGTACGAGCAGTACTTC
. | TRBJ2-7 | . | TRBV6-1 | CASSEVPANYYEQYF | TGTGCCAGCAGTGAGGTCCCAGCGAACTACTACGAGCAGTACTTC
few | TRBJ2-7 | . | TRBV7-2 | CASSLGGTRSYEQYF | TGTGCCAGCAGCTTAGGGGGGACTCGCTCCTACGAGCAGTACTTC
. | TRBJ2-3 | TRBD2 | TRBV18 | CASSPLGTSGIGTDTQYF | TGTGCCAGCTCACCTTTGGGGACTAGCGGGATTGGTACAGATACGCAGTATTTT
. | TRBJ2-3 | TRBD2 | TRBV7-3 | CASSPGLAGGPDTQYF | TGTGCCAGCAGCCCTGGACTAGCGGGAGGGCCAGATACGCAGTATTTT
. | TRBJ2-1 | . | TRBV27 | CASSLPDQSAGARLALQPPNEQFF | TGTGCCAGCAGTTTGCCGGACCAAAGTGCGGGTGCCCGGCTAGCCCTCCAACCCCCAAATGAGCAGTTCTTC
. | TRBJ2-2 | . | TRBV19 | CASRGVRGNPNTGELFF | TGTGCCAGTAGGGGTGTTCGCGGGAACCCGAACACCGGGGAGCTGTTTTTT
. | TRBJ2-1 | TRBD1 | TRBV6-5 | CASRGQGSYNEQFF | TGTGCCAGCAGAGGACAGGGATCCTACAATGAGCAGTTCTTC
. | TRBJ1-2 | TRBD1 | TRBV7-8 | CASSLAVGTGLGYTF | TGTGCCAGCAGCTTAGCGGTTGGGACAGGGCTTGGCTACACCTTC
. | TRBJ2-5 | . | TRBV5-1 | CASSQGPTAETQYF | TGCGCCAGCAGCCAGGGCCCGACGGCAGAGACCCAGTACTTC
. | TRBJ2-3 | . | TRBV12-3/TRBV12-4 | CASSRLTDTQYF | TGTGCCAGCAGTAGACTCACAGATACGCAGTATTTT
. | TRBJ2-3 | . | TRBV2 | CASSVRGRGDTQYF | TGTGCCAGCAGTGTCCGAGGGAGAGGGGATACGCAGTATTTT
once | TRBJ2-2 | . | TRBV13 | CASSLRGGTGELFF | TGTGCCAGCAGCTTGAGAGGAGGAACCGGGGAGCTGTTTTTT
few | TRBJ2-2 | TRBD2 | TRBV2 | CASSTKRDGELFF | TGTGCCAGCAGTACCAAGCGGGACGGGGAGCTGTTTTTT
once | TRBJ1-2 | . | TRBV19 | CASHRLGRGYTF | TGTGCCAGTCACCGTCTGGGGCGCGGCTACACCTTC
. | TRBJ2-1 | TRBD2 | TRBV4-1 | CASSQVGLAAEQFF | TGCGCCAGCAGCCAAGTCGGACTAGCGGCTGAGCAGTTCTTC
. | TRBJ2-7 | . | TRBV21-1 | CASSYLERTGAYEQYF | TGTGCCAGCAGTTATCTAGAAAGGACAGGAGCCTACGAGCAGTACTTC
once | TRBJ2-1 | TRBD2 | TRBV6-5 | CASSPGLAGYNEQFF | TGTGCCAGCAGCCCGGGACTAGCGGGATACAATGAGCAGTTCTTC
. | TRBJ2-3 | TRBD2 | TRBV7-9 | CASSWGRLAGSYTPDTQYF | TGTGCCAGCAGCTGGGGGCGACTAGCGGGAAGCTACACCCCAGATACGCAGTATTTT
. | TRBJ2-5 | . | TRBV11-2 | CASSPLNGRKTQYF | TGTGCCAGCAGCCCACTGAACGGGAGAAAGACCCAGTACTTC
. | TRBJ2-2 | TRBD2 | TRBV4-2 | CASSQGLAGEGAGELFF | TGTGCCAGCAGCCAAGGACTAGCGGGAGAGGGTGCCGGGGAGCTGTTTTTT
. | TRBJ2-1 | TRBD1 | TRBV7-9 | CASSPGQGNYNEQFF | TGTGCCAGCAGCCCTGGACAGGGGAATTACAATGAGCAGTTCTTC
once | TRBJ2-1 | TRBD2 | TRBV5-4 | CASSLGGASGRHEQFF | TGTGCCAGCAGCTTGGGAGGGGCTAGCGGGAGACATGAGCAGTTCTTC
few | TRBJ1-3 | TRBD1 | TRBV28 | CASSLRTQGAPNHSGNTIYF | TGTGCCAGCAGTTTACGAACCCAGGGGGCCCCCAACCACTCTGGAAACACCATATATTTT
once | TRBJ2-7 | TRBD1 | TRBV7-8 | CASSLAQGAPYEQYF | TGTGCCAGCAGCTTAGCGCAGGGGGCCCCCTACGAGCAGTACTTC
. | TRBJ2-2 | . | TRBV3-1/TRBV3-2 | CASSRIGANTGELFF | TGTGCCAGCAGCCGCATCGGAGCGAACACCGGGGAGCTGTTTTTT
. | TRBJ2-7 | TRBD2 | TRBV12-5 | CASGWLASGGTSYEQYF | TGTGCTAGTGGTTGGCTCGCTAGCGGGGGTACCTCCTACGAGCAGTACTTC
. | TRBJ2-7 | . | TRBV18 | CASSPGTYEQYF | TGTGCCAGCTCACCCGGGACCTACGAGCAGTACTTC
. | TRBJ1-2 | . | TRBV6-5 | CASSLEGSGGYTF | TGTGCCAGCAGTTTGGAGGGGTCGGGAGGCTACACCTTC
. | TRBJ1-2 | TRBD1 | TRBV7-9 | CASNRLGGQGVANYGYTF | TGTGCCAGCAACCGGCTGGGGGGACAGGGGGTTGCTAACTATGGCTACACCTTC
. | TRBJ1-5 | TRBD1 | TRBV2 | CASQGGSGNQPQHF | TGTGCCAGCCAGGGGGGCAGCGGCAATCAGCCCCAGCATTTT
. | TRBJ1-1 | . | TRBV19 | CASSKGKGANTEAFF | TGTGCCAGTAGTAAGGGGAAAGGGGCGAACACTGAAGCTTTCTTT
. | TRBJ1-2 | . | TRBV5-1 | CASSLEGSGGYTF | TGCGCCAGCAGCTTGGAGGGGTCAGGCGGCTACACCTTC
. | TRBJ1-5 | TRBD1 | TRBV2 | CASSEAGQINQPQHF | TGTGCCAGCAGTGAAGCGGGACAGATTAATCAGCCCCAGCATTTT
. | TRBJ1-6 | . | TRBV20-1 | CSASPSDIKYWYNSPLHF | TGCAGTGCTAGTCCGTCCGATATAAAATACTGGTATAATTCACCCCTCCACTTT
few | TRBJ2-7 | TRBD2 | TRBV3-1/TRBV3-2 | CASNQAGASYEQYF | TGTGCCAGCAACCAAGCGGGAGCAAGTTACGAGCAGTACTTC
. | TRBJ2-3 | TRBD1 | TRBV7-9 | CASSTGTGVDTQYF | TGTGCCAGCAGCACCGGGACAGGGGTAGATACGCAGTATTTT
. | TRBJ2-4 | . | TRBV28 | CASSKQGAKNIQYF | TGTGCCAGCAGTAAACAGGGAGCCAAAAACATTCAGTACTTC
. | TRBJ2-2 | TRBD2 | TRBV11-2 | CASSLWAGEIPGELFF | TGTGCCAGCAGCTTATGGGCGGGAGAGATCCCCGGGGAGCTGTTTTTT
. | TRBJ2-7 | TRBD2 | TRBV2 | CASTLGTSGRHYGTEQYF | TGTGCCAGCACCTTAGGGACTAGCGGGAGACATTACGGGACCGAGCAGTACTTC
. | TRBJ1-5 | . | TRBV28 | CASNKGHSNQPQHF | TGTGCCAGCAATAAGGGGCATAGCAATCAGCCCCAGCATTTT
once | TRBJ2-2 | TRBD1 | TRBV19 | CASSGTGLAGELFF | TGTGCCAGTAGTGGGACAGGGTTGGCCGGGGAGCTGTTTTTT
. | TRBJ2-7 | . | TRBV4-1 | CASSQEKRQGYYEQYF | TGCGCCAGCAGCCAAGAGAAACGGCAGGGCTACTACGAGCAGTACTTC
. | TRBJ2-1 | TRBD2 | TRBV5-1 | CASSGGTSRDEQFF | TGCGCCAGCAGCGGCGGGACTAGTAGAGATGAGCAGTTCTTC
. | TRBJ2-6 | . | TRBV9 | CASSVRTEGGVLTF | TGTGCCAGCAGCGTTCGGACAGAGGGCGGGGTCCTGACTTTC
. | TRBJ1-6 | . | TRBV18 | CASSPQVLRSYNSPLHF | TGTGCCAGCTCTCCCCAGGTTCTACGCTCCTATAATTCACCCCTCCACTTT
. | TRBJ1-3 | . | TRBV6-6 | CASRISSSSGNTIYF | TGTGCCAGCAGGATCAGTTCTTCCTCTGGAAACACCATATATTTT
. | TRBJ1-6 | TRBD1 | TRBV2 | CASSQRQGSSYNSPLHF | TGTGCCAGCAGTCAACGACAGGGTAGCTCCTATAATTCACCCCTCCACTTT
. | TRBJ2-5 | . | TRBV18 | CASSPRMRETQYF | TGTGCCAGCTCACCGAGGATGAGAGAGACCCAGTACTTC
. | TRBJ2-3 | TRBD2 | TRBV11-2 | CASSLQTSGTDTQYF | TGTGCCAGCAGCCTTCAGACTAGCGGCACAGATACGCAGTATTTT